One and the same sample provided the 29 T cell receptor beta chains below, sequenced in a study of beta chain features in type 1 diabetes. TCRB transcripts that were expressed got sequenced, as all of the isolated RNA had been reverse transcribed. TCRdb's table, derived via immunoSEQ multiplex PCR, lists solely in-frame clones and lacks some. In the table there are 400,000 to 550,000 clones, 10% to 12% of which are singletons. The sequenced sample consisted of naive CD4+ T cells from blood. All receptors come from a woman younger than 30 in good health.

The chain employs TRBV6-5 and TRBJ1-1; D ambiguous. This CDR3 contains 14 residues. V was clipped by 11 bases and J by 1 base, with 17 bases between them. The germline gives CDR1 MNHEY, CDR2 SVGAGI. The DNA for the CDR3 is TGTGCCGCGCATCGTCTTCGGGAGAACACTGAAGCTTTCTTT. It specifies CAAHRLRENTEAFF.

This clone has at least ten counts. The chain is built from TRBV28 and TRBJ2-1, with D unclear. Trimming took 8 bases from V and 0 from J, leaving 8 bases between them. The germline V gene has CDR1 MDHEN and CDR2 SYDVKM. The CDR3 loop spans 13 amino acids. The CDR3 coding sequence is TGTGCCAGCCGAGGAAGCTCCTACAATGAGCAGTTCTTC. Its translation: CASRGSSYNEQFF.

This clone was seen once. The chain employs TRBV4-2 and TRBJ1-5, with D uncertain. V was trimmed by 6 bases and J by 0 bases, leaving 9 bases between them. The CDR3 has 14 amino acids. Germline CDR1 is LGHNA and CDR2 is YNFKEQ. CDR3 DNA sequence: TGTGCCAGCAGGCTCCTAGGTAGCAATCAGCCCCAGCATTTT. It encodes CASRLLGSNQPQHF.

Points on this clone: This sample also contains other DNA sequences that code for the same CDR3. The gene calls are TRBV5-1 and TRBJ2-5; TRBD1 matches 8 bases. The J segment lost 5 bases and the V segment lost 4 bases, leaving 4 bases of the junction unmatched. CDR1 is SGHRS and CDR2 is YFSETQ in the germline V gene. The CDR3 length is 13 residues. The CDR3 loop is CASSLQGAETQYF. The CDR3 DNA reads TGCGCCAGCAGCCTCCAGGGGGCTGAGACCCAGTACTTC.

A remark on this clone: The germline gene is not matched at one end of the junction; a read error may be the cause. Other DNA sequences in the sample encode the same CDR3. The rearrangement joins TRBV4-2 to TRBJ2-6; maybe TRBD1 (5 bases). The CDR3 is 15 residues long. Germline V gene sequence: CDR1 LGHNA, CDR2 YNFKEQ. DNA of the CDR3: TGTGCCAGCAGCCAAGTACTCTCTGGGGCCAACGTCCTAACTTTC. Protein product: CASSQVLSGANVLTF.

This clone was observed a few times. This chain uses TRBV9 with TRBJ1-2, with a possible D match to TRBD1 (6 bases). The CDR3 runs to 12 residues. CDR1 and CDR2 (germline): SGDLS, YYNGEE. V lost 7 bases and J 4 bases, leaving 11 bases between the germline ends. DNA of the CDR3: TGTGCCAGCCACAGGGCCACCTATGGCTACACCTTC. Its protein product is CASHRATYGYTF.

The chain recombines TRBV29-1 with TRBJ2-5, with a possible D match to TRBD2 (7 bases). V lost 6 bases and J lost 1, with 21 bases in between. Germline loops: CDR1 SQVTM, CDR2 ANQGSEA. The CDR3 sequence is 16 residues long. The CDR3 coding sequence is TGCAGCGTCCCGGGGGGCAGGGTACAGGGCCAAGAGACCCAGTACTTC. Protein product: CSVPGGRVQGQETQYF.

Concerning this clone: Different DNA sequences within this sample yield the same CDR3. J is TRBJ1-3 and V is TRBV6-5; unclear D gene. The ends were cut back, 6 bases at V and 3 bases at J, with 3 bases in the middle. CDR3 length: 11 amino acids. Germline assignment: CDR1 MNHEY and CDR2 SVGAGI. The CDR3 here is CASSRGNTIYF. For the CDR3, the DNA is TGTGCCAGCAGCCGTGGAAACACCATATATTTT.

The rearrangement joins TRBV4-3 to TRBJ2-7; no clear D gene. The CDR3 has 14 amino acids. Between the trimmed V and J ends, which lost 0 bases and 7 bases, there was a span of 13 bases. Germline CDR1 and CDR2: LGHNA and YSLEER. CDR3 DNA: TGCGCCAGCAGCCAAGAGACACTTGCTCAAGAGCAGTACTTC. The encoded protein is CASSQETLAQEQYF.

This clone was recorded a few times. This chain connects TRBV5-4 to TRBJ2-7; 7 nucleotides align to TRBD1. CDR1 is SGHNT and CDR2 is YYREEE in the germline V gene (reference sequence). Unmatched junction bases numbered 7, after V lost 2 bases and J lost 2 bases. The CDR3 runs 15 residues. The CDR3 region is CASSFGQEITYEQYV. The CDR3 DNA follows: TGTGCCAGCAGCTTCGGACAGGAGATTACCTACGAGCAGTACGTC.

The sample holds a few counts of this clone. This chain uses TRBV29-1 with TRBJ1-2, with D unclear. From germline, CDR1 is SQVTM and CDR2 ANQGSEA. This CDR3 spans 15 amino acids. The V end was cut by 1 base, the J end by 4 bases, with 16 bases between. CDR3 residues: CSVEARTSMIYGYTF. The DNA for the CDR3 is TGCAGCGTTGAAGCACGGACGTCGATGATCTATGGCTACACCTTC.

Only a few counts were recorded for this clone. V and J are TRBV9 and TRBJ2-6; 7 bases match TRBD1. Germline V gives CDR1 SGDLS, CDR2 YYNGEE. The CDR3 totals 16 residues. Trimming at V came to 2 bases and at J to 4 bases, leaving 6 bases not matched to a gene. CDR3 bases: TGTGCCAGCAGCGTCAGGACAGGCGGCGGGGCCAACGTCCTGACTTTC. This encodes CASSVRTGGGANVLTF.

This clone was seen a few times. The chain joins TRBV30 to TRBJ2-3; D remains unclear. V lost 5 bases, J lost 2 bases, and 8 bases lay in between. The CDR3 is made up of 12 amino acids. CDR1 is GTSNPN and CDR2 is SVGIG in the germline V gene (reference sequence). CDR3 in amino acids: CAWVRFTDTQYF. In DNA, the CDR3 is TGTGCCTGGGTCCGATTCACAGATACGCAGTATTTT.

The J gene is TRBJ2-1, the V gene TRBV6-1; 7 nucleotides align to TRBD1. The CDR3 runs 14 residues. Trimming removed 3 bases from V and 1 base from J; junction bases left unmatched: 0. The germline V gene has CDR1 MNHNS and CDR2 SASEGT. The CDR3 region has the DNA TGTGCCAGCAGTGACAGGGGGTCCTACAATGAGCAGTTCTTC. It is translated as CASSDRGSYNEQFF.

This clone appeared a few times. The J gene is TRBJ2-7, the V gene TRBV2, with unresolved D. V was trimmed by 8 bases and J by 1 base, leaving 12 bases between them. The CDR3 runs to 13 residues. The V gene's germline CDR1 is SNHLY and CDR2 FYNNEI. CDR3 bases: TGTGCCAGCGGCCTGTTAGAGTCCTACGAGCAGTACTTC. Protein product: CASGLLESYEQYF.

The chain employs TRBV4-1 and TRBJ2-1; TRBD2 matches at 8 bases. Germline trimming cut 4 bases from V and 4 bases from J; bases unmatched to any gene: 6. The germline gives CDR1 MGHRA, CDR2 YSYEKL. The CDR3 covers 15 residues. CDR3: CASSLPGGTYNEQFF. The CDR3 bases are TGCGCCAGCAGCCTCCCGGGAGGGACTTACAATGAGCAGTTCTTC.

Details on this clone: At one end, the junction sequence differs from germline, possibly due to a read error. The chain recombines TRBV7-7 with TRBJ2-2; D is ambiguous. There are 17 residues in the CDR3. CDR1 and CDR2 from the germline V gene are SSHAT and FNYEAQ (reference sequence). The CDR3 DNA sequence: TGTGCTAGCAGCTCCAGTGGGTATACGCCGAACACCGGGGAGCTGTTTTTT. It yields the protein CASSSSGYTPNTGELFF.

V gene TRBV12-2 combines with J gene TRBJ2-4; the table gives TRBD1 as D, unverified against the DNA. TRBV12-2 is classified as a pseudogene. The CDR3 is 15 residues long. The CDR3 reads CASLDRAMEKNIQYF. The DNA for the CDR3 is TGTGCAAGTCTCGACAGGGCAATGGAAAAAAACATTCAGTACTTC.

The chain recombines TRBV7-2 with TRBJ2-1; D is unresolved. The CDR3 length is 17 residues. Trimming pared 2 bases from V and 0 bases from J, leaving 14 bases between. Per the germline V gene, CDR1 is SGHTA and CDR2 is FQGNSA. The CDR3: CASSLRAPTSSYNEQFF. The CDR3 region has the DNA TGTGCCAGCAGCTTACGGGCGCCGACAAGCTCCTACAATGAGCAGTTCTTC. Together with reference TRBV7-2 and TRBJ2-1, the CDR3 gives the full variable domain: GAGVSQSPSNKVTEKGKDVELRCDPISGHTALYWYRQSLGQGLEFLIYFQGNSAPDKSGLPSDRFSAERTGGSVSTLTIQRTQQEDSAVYLCASSLRAPTSSYNEQFFGPGTRLTVL.

Only a few counts were recorded for this clone. The rearrangement joins TRBV18 to TRBJ2-5; D may be TRBD2 (6 bases). This CDR3 is built from 14 residues. Trimming removed 8 bases at V and 1 base at J, with 14 bases between. Per the germline V gene, CDR1 is KGHSH and CDR2 is LQKENI. CDR3 nucleotide sequence: TGTGCCAGCCGTCCGGGGGACTTCCAAGAGACCCAGTACTTC. Protein sequence: CASRPGDFQETQYF. Supplemented by reference TRBV18 and TRBJ2-5, the full variable domain reads NAGVMQNPRHLVRRRGQEARLRCSPMKGHSHVYWYRQLPEEGLKFMVYLQKENIIDESGMPKERFSAEFPKEGPSILRIQQVVRGDSAAYFCASRPGDFQETQYFGPGTRLLVL.

This chain links TRBV7-2 with TRBJ2-5, with 7 bases identical to TRBD1. CDR1 and CDR2 (germline): SGHTA, FQGNSA. This CDR3 is built from 14 residues. The trim removed 5 bases at V and 7 bases at J, leaving 10 bases unmatched. The CDR3 sequence: CASSPHQGEVTQYF. DNA for the CDR3: TGTGCCAGCAGCCCTCATCAGGGGGAAGTGACCCAGTACTTC.

In nucleotides, the CDR3 is TGTGCCAGCAGCCAATACATTAGCGGGAATGTTGACTCCTACAATGAGCAGTTCTTC. This gives the protein CASSQYISGNVDSYNEQFF. V gene TRBV4-2 combines with J gene TRBJ2-1; 8 bases match TRBD2. J lost 0 bases, V lost 2 bases, and 12 bases had no gene match. Germline CDR1 is LGHNA and CDR2 is YNFKEQ. The CDR3 extends over 19 amino acids.

The chain joins TRBV5-6 to TRBJ1-2; 7 nucleotides match TRBD1. This CDR3 region has 13 residues. Germline lookup yields CDR1 SGHDT and CDR2 YYEEEE. Losses at the gene ends were 3 bases for V and 5 bases for J; bases not matched to a gene: 4. The CDR3 DNA reads TGTGCCAGCAGCTCGACAGGGTTGTATGGCTACACCTTC. Protein: CASSSTGLYGYTF.

This rearrangement joins TRBV7-3 to TRBJ2-2; no firm D call. The CDR3 extends over 14 amino acids. Germline assignment: CDR1 SGHTA and CDR2 FQGTGA. The V end lost 5 bases, the J end lost 6 bases, and 13 bases lay between the germline ends. CDR3: CASSPELGAGELFF. CDR3 bases: TGTGCCAGCAGCCCGGAATTAGGCGCCGGGGAGCTGTTTTTT.

A few counts support this clone. V gene TRBV2 combines with J gene TRBJ2-1; D might be TRBD1 (6 bases). With 8 bases removed from V and 4 bases from J, the gap between germline ends came to 12 bases. From germline, CDR1 is SNHLY and CDR2 FYNNEI. The CDR3 runs to 13 residues. The CDR3 DNA reads TGTGCCAGCGGACGGACAGATTACAATGAGCAGTTCTTC. This sequence encodes CASGRTDYNEQFF.

The CDR3 region has the DNA TGTGCCAGCAGCTTCTCACCCGGCAGGGCTGGCGGCTACACCTTC. Its translation is CASSFSPGRAGGYTF. This rearrangement joins TRBV21-1 to TRBJ1-2; TRBD1 reflects the table's D call only, with no check against the DNA. TRBV21-1 counts as a pseudogene. CDR3 length: 15 residues.

This clone was found a few times. The gene calls are TRBV4-2 and TRBJ1-1; no firm D call. Trimming cost V 0 bases and J 14 bases, with 7 bases left between them. The germline V gene has CDR1 LGHNA and CDR2 YNFKEQ. The CDR3 has 10 residues. The CDR3 sequence: CASSQEKVFF. The CDR3 nucleotides read TGTGCCAGCAGCCAAGAAAAAGTCTTCTTT.

The V call is TRBV4-3, the J call TRBJ2-5; 7 nucleotides match TRBD1. CDR1 is LGHNA, CDR2 YSLEER, per germline. V was clipped by 0 bases and J by 4 bases; unmatched bases: 5. The CDR3 is made up of 15 amino acids. CDR3 nucleotides: TGCGCCAGCAGCCAAGATATAGGGGGCCGAGAGACCCAGTACTTC. Amino acids: CASSQDIGGRETQYF.

The chain links TRBV2 to TRBJ2-4, with D perhaps matching TRBD1 (6 bases). CDR1 is SNHLY and CDR2 is FYNNEI in the germline V gene. This CDR3 region has 16 residues. Trimming took off 5 bases at V and 2 bases at J, with 16 bases between the two ends. As DNA, the CDR3 is TGTGCCAGCAGTCGGAGGCCAGGGGTTACCAAAAACATTCAGTACTTC. It specifies CASSRRPGVTKNIQYF.